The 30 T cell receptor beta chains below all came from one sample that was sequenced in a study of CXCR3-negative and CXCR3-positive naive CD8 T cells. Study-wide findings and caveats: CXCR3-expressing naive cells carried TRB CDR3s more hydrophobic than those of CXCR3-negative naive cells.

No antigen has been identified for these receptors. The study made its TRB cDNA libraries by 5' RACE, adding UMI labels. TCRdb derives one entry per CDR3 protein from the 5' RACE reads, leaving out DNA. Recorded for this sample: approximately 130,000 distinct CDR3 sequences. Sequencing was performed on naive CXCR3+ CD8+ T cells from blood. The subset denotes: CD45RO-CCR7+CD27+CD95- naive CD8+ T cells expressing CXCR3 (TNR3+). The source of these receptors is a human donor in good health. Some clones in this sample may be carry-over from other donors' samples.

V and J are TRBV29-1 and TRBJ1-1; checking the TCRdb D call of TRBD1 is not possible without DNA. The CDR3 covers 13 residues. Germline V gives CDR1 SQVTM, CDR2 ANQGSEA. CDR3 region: CSARTGLNTEAFF.

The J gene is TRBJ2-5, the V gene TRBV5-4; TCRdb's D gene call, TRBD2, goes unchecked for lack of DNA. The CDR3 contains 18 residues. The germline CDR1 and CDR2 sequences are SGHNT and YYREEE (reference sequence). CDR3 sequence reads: CASSLVYSPLFNQETQYF.

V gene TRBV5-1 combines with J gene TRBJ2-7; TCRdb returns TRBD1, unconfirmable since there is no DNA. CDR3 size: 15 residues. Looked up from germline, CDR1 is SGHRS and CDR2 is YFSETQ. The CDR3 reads CASSLETGGGYEQYF.

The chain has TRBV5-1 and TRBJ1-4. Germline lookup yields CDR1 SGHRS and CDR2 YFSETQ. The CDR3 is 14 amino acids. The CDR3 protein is CASSLGTTDEKLFF.

CDR3 region: CASSLFGRGVSQPQHF. V gene TRBV27 combines with J gene TRBJ1-5; TCRdb returns TRBD1, unconfirmable since there is no DNA. CDR1 MNHEY and CDR2 SMNVEV come from the germline V gene (reference sequence). There are 16 residues in the CDR3.

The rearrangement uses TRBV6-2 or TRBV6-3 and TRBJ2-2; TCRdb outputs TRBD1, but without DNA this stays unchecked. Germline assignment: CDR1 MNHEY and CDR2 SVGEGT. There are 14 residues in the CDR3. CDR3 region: CASSTGTDNGELFF.

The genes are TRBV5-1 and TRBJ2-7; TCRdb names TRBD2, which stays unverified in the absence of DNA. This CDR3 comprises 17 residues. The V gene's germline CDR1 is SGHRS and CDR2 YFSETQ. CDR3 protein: CASSLEPGLAAAYEQYF.

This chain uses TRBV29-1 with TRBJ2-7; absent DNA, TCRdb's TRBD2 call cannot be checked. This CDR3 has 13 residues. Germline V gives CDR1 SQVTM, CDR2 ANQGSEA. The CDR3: CSAEGGRGYEQYF.

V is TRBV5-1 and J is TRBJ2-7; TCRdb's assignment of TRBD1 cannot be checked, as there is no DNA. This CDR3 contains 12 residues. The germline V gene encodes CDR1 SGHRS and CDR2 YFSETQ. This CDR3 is CASSPLGSEQYF.

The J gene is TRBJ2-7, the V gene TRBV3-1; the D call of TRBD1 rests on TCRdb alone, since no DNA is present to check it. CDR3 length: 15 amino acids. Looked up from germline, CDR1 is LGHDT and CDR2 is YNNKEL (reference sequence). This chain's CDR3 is CASSPGGTGPYEQYF.

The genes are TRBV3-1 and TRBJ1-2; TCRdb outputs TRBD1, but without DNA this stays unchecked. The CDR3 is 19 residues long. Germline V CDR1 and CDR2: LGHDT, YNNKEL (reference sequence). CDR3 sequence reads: CASSQDIRDTTRGVNGYTF. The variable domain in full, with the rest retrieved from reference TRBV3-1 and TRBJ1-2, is DTAVSQTPKYLVTQMGNDKSIKCEQNLGHDTMYWYKQDSKKFLKIMFSYNNKELIINETVPNRFSPKSPDKAHLNLHINSLELGDSAVYFCASSQDIRDTTRGVNGYTFGSGTRLTVV.

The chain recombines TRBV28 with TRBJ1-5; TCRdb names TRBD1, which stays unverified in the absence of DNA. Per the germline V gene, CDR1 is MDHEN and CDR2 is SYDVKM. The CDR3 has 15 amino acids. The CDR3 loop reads CASSLFGDNNQPQHF.

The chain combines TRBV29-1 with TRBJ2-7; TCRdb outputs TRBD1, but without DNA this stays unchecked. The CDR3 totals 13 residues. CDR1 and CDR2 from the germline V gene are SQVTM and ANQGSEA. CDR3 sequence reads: CSVDRTGGYEQYF.

This chain's CDR3 is CASSLGQDNSPLHF. The chain combines TRBV14 with TRBJ1-6; TCRdb gives TRBD1 as the D gene, but with no DNA this cannot be confirmed. Germline assignment: CDR1 SGHDN and CDR2 FVKESK. This CDR3 is built from 14 residues.

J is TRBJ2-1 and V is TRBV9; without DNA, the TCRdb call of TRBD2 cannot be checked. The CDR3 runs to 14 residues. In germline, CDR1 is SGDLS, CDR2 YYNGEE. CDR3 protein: CASRGTSVDNEQFF.

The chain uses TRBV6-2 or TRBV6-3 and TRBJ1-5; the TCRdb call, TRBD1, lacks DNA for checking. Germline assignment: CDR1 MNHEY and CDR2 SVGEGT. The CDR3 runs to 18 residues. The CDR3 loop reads CASSSPPTTGQKDQPQHF.

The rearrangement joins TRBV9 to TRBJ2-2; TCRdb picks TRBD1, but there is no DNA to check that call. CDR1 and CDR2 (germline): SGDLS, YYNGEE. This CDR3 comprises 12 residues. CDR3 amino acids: CAVPWNGGELFF.

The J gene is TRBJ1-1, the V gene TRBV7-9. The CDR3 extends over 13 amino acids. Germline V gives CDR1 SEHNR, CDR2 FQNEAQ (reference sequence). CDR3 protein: CASSLIPNTEAFF.

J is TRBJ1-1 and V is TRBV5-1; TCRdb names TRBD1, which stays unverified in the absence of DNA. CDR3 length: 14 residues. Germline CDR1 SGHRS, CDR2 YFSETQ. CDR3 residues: CASSLDLSGNEAFF.

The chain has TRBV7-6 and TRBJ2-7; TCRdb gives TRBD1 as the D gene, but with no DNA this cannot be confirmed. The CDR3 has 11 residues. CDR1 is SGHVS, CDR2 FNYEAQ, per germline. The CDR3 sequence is CASSPAWGLYF.

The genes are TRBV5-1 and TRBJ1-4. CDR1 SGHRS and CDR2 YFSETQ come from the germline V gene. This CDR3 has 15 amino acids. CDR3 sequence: CASSLDVDLNEKLFF. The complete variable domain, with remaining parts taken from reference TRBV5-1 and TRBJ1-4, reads KAGVTQTPRYLIKTRGQQVTLSCSPISGHRSVSWYQQTPGQGLQFLFEYFSETQRNKGNFPGRFSGRQFSNSRSEMNVSTLELGDSALYLCASSLDVDLNEKLFFGSGTQLSVL.

The CDR3 here is CASPGVSGTDTQYF. The chain links TRBV2 to TRBJ2-3; TCRdb returns TRBD2, unconfirmable since there is no DNA. CDR3 size: 14 residues. Looked up from germline, CDR1 is SNHLY and CDR2 is FYNNEI.

CDR3 sequence reads: CASSSTGDLNTEAFF. The chain has TRBV5-6 and TRBJ1-1; TCRdb gives TRBD1 as the D gene, but with no DNA this cannot be confirmed. The CDR3 consists of 15 residues. Germline CDR1 is SGHDT and CDR2 is YYEEEE.

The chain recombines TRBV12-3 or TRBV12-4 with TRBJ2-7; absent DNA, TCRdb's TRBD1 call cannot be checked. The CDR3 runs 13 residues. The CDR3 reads CASSFQGTYEQYF.

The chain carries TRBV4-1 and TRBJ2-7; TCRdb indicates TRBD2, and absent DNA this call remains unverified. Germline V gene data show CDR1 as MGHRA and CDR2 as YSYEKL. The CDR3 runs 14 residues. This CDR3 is CASSQRLGANEQYF.

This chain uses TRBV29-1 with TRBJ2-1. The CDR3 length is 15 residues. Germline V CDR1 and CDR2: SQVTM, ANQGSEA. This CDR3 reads CSVVFRWVEDNEQFF.

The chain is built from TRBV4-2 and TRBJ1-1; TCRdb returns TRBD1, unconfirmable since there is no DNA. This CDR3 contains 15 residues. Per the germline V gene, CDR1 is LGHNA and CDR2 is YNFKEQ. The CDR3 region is CASSPESSGRTEAFF.

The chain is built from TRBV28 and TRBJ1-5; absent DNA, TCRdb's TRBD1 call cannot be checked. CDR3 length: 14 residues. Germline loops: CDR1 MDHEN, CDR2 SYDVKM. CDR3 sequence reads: CASKDLGVLQPQHF.

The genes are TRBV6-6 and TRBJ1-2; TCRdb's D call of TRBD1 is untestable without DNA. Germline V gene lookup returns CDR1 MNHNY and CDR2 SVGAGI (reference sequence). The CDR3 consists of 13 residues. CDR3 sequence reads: CASSPVSNYGYTF.

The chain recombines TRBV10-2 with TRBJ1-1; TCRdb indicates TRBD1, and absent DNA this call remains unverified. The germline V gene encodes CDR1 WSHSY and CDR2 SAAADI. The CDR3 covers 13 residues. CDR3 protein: CASNGQGYTEAFF.